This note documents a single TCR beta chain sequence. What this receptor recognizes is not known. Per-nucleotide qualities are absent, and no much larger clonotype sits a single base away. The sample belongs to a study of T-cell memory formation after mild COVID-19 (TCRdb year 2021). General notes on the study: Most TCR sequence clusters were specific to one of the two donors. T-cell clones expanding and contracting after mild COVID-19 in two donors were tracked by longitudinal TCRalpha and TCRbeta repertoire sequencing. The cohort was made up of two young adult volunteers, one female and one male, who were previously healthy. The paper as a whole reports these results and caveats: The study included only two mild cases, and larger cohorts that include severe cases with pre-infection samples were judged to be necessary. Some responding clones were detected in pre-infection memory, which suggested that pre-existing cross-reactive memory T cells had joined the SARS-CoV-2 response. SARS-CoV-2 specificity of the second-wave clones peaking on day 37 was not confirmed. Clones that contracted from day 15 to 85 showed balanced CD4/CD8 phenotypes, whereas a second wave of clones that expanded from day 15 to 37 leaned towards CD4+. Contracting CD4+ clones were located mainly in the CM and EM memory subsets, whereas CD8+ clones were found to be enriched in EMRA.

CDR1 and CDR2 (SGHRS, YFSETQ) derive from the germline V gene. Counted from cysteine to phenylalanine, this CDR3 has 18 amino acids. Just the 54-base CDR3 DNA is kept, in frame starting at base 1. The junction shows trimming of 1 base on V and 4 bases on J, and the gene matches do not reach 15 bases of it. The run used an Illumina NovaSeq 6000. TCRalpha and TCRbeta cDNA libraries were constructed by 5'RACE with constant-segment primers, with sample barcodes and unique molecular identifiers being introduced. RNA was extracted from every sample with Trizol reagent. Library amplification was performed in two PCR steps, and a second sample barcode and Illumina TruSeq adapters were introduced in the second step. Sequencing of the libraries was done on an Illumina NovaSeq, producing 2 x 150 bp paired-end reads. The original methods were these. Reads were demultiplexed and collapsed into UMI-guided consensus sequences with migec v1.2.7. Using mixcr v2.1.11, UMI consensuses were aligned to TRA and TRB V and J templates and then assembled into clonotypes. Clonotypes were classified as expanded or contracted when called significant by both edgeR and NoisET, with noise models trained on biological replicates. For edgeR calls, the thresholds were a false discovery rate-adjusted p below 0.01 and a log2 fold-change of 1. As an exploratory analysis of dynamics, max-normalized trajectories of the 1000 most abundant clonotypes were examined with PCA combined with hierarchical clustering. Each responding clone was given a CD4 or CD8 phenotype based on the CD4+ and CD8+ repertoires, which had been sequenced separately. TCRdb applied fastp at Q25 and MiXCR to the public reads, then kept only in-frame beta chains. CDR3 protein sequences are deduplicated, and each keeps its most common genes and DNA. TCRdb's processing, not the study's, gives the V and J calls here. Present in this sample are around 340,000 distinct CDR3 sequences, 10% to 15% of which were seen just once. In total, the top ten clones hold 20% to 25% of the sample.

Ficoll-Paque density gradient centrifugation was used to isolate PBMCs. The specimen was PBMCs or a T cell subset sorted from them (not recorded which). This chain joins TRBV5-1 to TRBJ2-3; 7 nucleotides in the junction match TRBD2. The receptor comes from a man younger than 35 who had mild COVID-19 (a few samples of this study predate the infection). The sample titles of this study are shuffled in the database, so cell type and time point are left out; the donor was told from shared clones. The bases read TGCGCCAGCAGCTTGTTTCGCGGGGGAAGGGCCGGCGCAGATACGCAGTATTTT. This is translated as CASSLFRGGRAGADTQYF.